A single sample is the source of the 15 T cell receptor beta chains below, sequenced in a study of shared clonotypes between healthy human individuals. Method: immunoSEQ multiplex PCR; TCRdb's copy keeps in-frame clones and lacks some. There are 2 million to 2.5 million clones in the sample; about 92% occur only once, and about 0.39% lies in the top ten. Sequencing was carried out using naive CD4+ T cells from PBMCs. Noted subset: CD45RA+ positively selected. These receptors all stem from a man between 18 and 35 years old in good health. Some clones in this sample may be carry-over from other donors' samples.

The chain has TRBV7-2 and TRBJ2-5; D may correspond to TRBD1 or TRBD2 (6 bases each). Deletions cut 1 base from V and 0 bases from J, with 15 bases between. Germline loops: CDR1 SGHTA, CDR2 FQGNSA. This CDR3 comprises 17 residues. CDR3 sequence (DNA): TGTGCCAGCAGCTTAGAAGGCTGGGGGGCGTACCAAGAGACCCAGTACTTC. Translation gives CASSLEGWGAYQETQYF. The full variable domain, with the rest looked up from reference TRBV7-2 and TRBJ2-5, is GAGVSQSPSNKVTEKGKDVELRCDPISGHTALYWYRQSLGQGLEFLIYFQGNSAPDKSGLPSDRFSAERTGGSVSTLTIQRTQQEDSAVYLCASSLEGWGAYQETQYFGPGTRLLVL.

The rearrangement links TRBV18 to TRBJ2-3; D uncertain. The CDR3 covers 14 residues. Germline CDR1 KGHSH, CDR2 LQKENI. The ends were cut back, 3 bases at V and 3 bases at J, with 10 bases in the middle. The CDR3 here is CASSPLGDTDTQYF. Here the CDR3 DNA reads TGTGCCAGCTCACCCCTCGGCGATACAGATACGCAGTATTTT.

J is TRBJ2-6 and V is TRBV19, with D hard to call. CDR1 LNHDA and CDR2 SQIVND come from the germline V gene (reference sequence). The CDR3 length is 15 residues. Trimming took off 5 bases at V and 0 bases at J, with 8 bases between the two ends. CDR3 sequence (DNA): TGTGCCAGTAGTGAGTTCCCCTCTGGGGCCAACGTCCTGACTTTC. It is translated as CASSEFPSGANVLTF.

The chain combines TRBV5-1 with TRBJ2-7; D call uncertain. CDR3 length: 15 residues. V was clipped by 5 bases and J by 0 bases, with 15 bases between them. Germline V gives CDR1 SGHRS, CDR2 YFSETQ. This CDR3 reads CASRPLPSSSYEQYF. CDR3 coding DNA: TGCGCCAGCAGGCCGCTGCCGTCTAGCTCCTACGAGCAGTACTTC.

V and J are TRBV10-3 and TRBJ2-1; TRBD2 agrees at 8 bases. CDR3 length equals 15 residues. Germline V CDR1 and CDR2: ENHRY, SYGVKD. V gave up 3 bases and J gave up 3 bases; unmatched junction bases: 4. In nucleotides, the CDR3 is TGTGCCATCAGTGAAAAACTAGCGGACTACAATGAGCAGTTCTTC. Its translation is CAISEKLADYNEQFF.

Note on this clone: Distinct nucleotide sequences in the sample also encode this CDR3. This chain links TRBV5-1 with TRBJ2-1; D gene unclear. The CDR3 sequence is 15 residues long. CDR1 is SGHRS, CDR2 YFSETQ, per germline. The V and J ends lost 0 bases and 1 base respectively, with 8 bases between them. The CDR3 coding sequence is TGCGCCAGCAGCTTGGTGGTGGGTTCCTACAATGAGCAGTTCTTC. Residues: CASSLVVGSYNEQFF.

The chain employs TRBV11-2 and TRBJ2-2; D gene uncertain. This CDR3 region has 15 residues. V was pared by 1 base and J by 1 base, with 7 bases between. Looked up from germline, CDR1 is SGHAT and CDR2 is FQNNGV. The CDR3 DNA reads TGTGCCAGCAGCTTAGTTGTAGGGAACACCGGGGAGCTGTTTTTT. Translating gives CASSLVVGNTGELFF.

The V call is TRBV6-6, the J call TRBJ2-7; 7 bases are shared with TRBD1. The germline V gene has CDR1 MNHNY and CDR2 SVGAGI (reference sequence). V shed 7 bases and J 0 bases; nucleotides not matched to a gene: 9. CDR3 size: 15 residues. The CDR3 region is CASNPGGAVSYEQYF. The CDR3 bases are TGTGCCAGCAACCCAGGGGGAGCGGTCTCCTACGAGCAGTACTTC.

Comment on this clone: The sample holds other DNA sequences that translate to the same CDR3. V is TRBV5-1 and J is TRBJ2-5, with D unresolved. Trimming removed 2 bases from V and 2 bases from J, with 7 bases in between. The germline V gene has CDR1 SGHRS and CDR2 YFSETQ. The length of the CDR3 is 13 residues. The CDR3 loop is CASSLGGQETQYF. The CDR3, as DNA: TGCGCCAGCAGCTTAGGTGGGCAAGAGACCCAGTACTTC. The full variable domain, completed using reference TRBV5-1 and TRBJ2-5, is KAGVTQTPRYLIKTRGQQVTLSCSPISGHRSVSWYQQTPGQGLQFLFEYFSETQRNKGNFPGRFSGRQFSNSRSEMNVSTLELGDSALYLCASSLGGQETQYFGPGTRLLVL.

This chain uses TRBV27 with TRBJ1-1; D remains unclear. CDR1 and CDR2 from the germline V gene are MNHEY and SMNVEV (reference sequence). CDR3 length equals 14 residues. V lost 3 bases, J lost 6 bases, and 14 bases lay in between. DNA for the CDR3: TGTGCCAGCAGTTTGAGGCGGGAGGATCCTGAAGCTTTCTTT. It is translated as CASSLRREDPEAFF.

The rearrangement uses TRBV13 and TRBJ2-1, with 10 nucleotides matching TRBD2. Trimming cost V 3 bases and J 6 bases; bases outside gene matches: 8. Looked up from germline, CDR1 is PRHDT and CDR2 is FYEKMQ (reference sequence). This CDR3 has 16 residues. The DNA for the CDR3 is TGTGCCAGCAGCTTCGATCGGCTAGCGGGAGCCAATGAGCAGTTCTTC. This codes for CASSFDRLAGANEQFF.

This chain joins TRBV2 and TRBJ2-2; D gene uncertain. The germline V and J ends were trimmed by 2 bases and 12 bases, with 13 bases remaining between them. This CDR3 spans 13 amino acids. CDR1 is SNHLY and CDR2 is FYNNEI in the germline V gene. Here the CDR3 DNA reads TGTGCCAGCAGTGAAATGAGGCAGGCCCAGCTGTTTTTT. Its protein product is CASSEMRQAQLFF. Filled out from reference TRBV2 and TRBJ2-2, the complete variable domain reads EPEVTQTPSHQVTQMGQEVILRCVPISNHLYFYWYRQILGQKVEFLVSFYNNEISEKSEIFDDQFSVERPDGSNFTLKIRSTKLEDSAMYFCASSEMRQAQLFFGEGSRLTVL.

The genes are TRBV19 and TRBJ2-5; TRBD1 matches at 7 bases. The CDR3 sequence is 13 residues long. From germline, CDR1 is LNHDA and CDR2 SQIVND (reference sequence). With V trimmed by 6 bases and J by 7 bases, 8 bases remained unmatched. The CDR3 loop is CASSLTGVRTQYF. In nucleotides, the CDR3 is TGTGCCAGTAGCCTCACAGGGGTCCGGACCCAGTACTTC.

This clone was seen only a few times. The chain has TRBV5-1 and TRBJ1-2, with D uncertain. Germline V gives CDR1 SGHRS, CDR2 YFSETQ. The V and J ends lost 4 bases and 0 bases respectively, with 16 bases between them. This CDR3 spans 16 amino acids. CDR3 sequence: CASSTFRYGANYGYTF. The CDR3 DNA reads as TGCGCCAGCAGCACGTTCCGGTACGGGGCTAACTATGGCTACACCTTC.

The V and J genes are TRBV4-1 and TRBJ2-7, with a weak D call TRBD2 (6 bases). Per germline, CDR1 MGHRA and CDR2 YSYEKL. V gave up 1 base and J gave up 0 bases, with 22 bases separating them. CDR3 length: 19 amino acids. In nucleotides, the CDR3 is TGCGCCAGCAGCCAAGTCGTGTTTGGGTTGAGTAGCGGCTCCTACGAGCAGTACTTC. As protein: CASSQVVFGLSSGSYEQYF.